These T cell receptor beta chains were read from a single sample in a study of a mutant IDH1 vaccine in newly diagnosed glioma. No antigen has been identified for these receptors. The data were produced by immunoSEQ multiplex PCR, yet TCRdb's version contains in-frame clones alone and is incomplete. Of about 75,000 clones in the sample, 90% to 95% were seen once. Sample: PBMCs, taken from a glioma patient whose treatment included an IDH1 peptide vaccine. The origin of the receptors is a woman aged 50 to 60 with glioma. CDR3s include the opening cysteine and the closing phenylalanine or tryptophan. A D gene is named only where the DNA matches it firmly. The size entry is marked missing in some rows and otherwise reads once, few, many or a size class.

V	D	J	size	DNA	CDR3
TRBV2	TRBD2	TRBJ2-1	-	TGTGCCAGCCTCCGGGGGACTAGCTCCTACAATGAGCAGTTCTTC	CASLRGTSSYNEQFF
TRBV1	-	TRBJ1-4	-	TGCACCAGCAGCCAAGAACGGGCAGGGGGGACCGGGAATGAAAAACTGTTTTTT	CTSSQERAGGTGNEKLFF
TRBV7-8	-	TRBJ2-7	-	TGTGCCAGCAGCTTAGGGGGGCTGAGAATCTCCTACGAGCAGTACTTC	CASSLGGLRISYEQYF
TRBV27	TRBD2	TRBJ2-5	once	TGTGCCAGCAGTTCCTTTGGTCTAGCGGGAACGGAGACCCAGTACTTC	CASSSFGLAGTETQYF
TRBV7-6	TRBD2	TRBJ2-1	-	TGTGCCAGCAGCCTCTCCGGGACTAGCGCTTACAATGAGCAGTTCTTC	CASSLSGTSAYNEQFF
TRBV5-6	TRBD1	TRBJ2-7	-	TGTGCCAGCGGATCTCCGGGACAGGGGGCGCCCGAGCAGTACTTC	CASGSPGQGAPEQYF
TRBV5-8	TRBD1	TRBJ2-7	-	TGTGCCAGCAGCCCGGACAGGGGGTACGAGCAGTACTTC	CASSPDRGYEQYF
TRBV9	-	TRBJ2-5	-	TGTGCCAGCAGCGTAGAGGGTCGGGAGACCCAGTACTTC	CASSVEGRETQYF
TRBV7-9	-	TRBJ1-6	-	TGTGCCAGCAGCCAAACGGGGGGGGCGCAGAATTCACCCCTCCACTTT	CASSQTGGAQNSPLHF
TRBV7-9	-	TRBJ2-7	-	TGTGCCAGCAGCTTAGGTGGGGGACCCTACGAGCAGTACTTC	CASSLGGGPYEQYF
TRBV27	TRBD1	TRBJ2-1	-	TGTGCCAGCAGCTTAAGGCCGGGACAGGGCTACAATGAGCAGTTCTTC	CASSLRPGQGYNEQFF
TRBV5-4	-	TRBJ1-3	-	TGTGCCAGCAGCTTGGATTCAGGGGTGGCCTCTGGAAACACCATATATTTT	CASSLDSGVASGNTIYF
TRBV5-1	-	TRBJ2-5	once	TGCGCCAGCAGCCCCTTCGGACAGGCGGAGGGGGAGACCCAGTACTTC	CASSPFGQAEGETQYF
TRBV2	TRBD1	TRBJ2-2	-	TGTGCCAGCCACAGGGGAACCGGGGAGCTGTTTTTT	CASHRGTGELFF
TRBV19	-	TRBJ1-2	once	TGTGCCAGTAGTAACTTTGGAGGGAACGGCTACACCTTC	CASSNFGGNGYTF
TRBV13	TRBD1	TRBJ1-3	-	TGTGCCAGCAGCTTGGACAGGGTGTCAGGAAACACCATATATTTT	CASSLDRVSGNTIYF
TRBV30	TRBD2	TRBJ2-2	-	TGTGCCTGTCCTCCATCTCGGGACTACTTGAACACCGGGGAGCTGTTTTTT	CACPPSRDYLNTGELFF
TRBV19	TRBD1	TRBJ2-6	-	TGTGCCAGCTGCGACAGGGTCTCTGGGGCCAACGTCCTGACTTTC	CASCDRVSGANVLTF
TRBV27	TRBD2	TRBJ2-2	-	TGTGCCAGCAGTTTAATAGCGGGAGGGCCCGGGGTAACCGGGGAGCTGTTTTTT	CASSLIAGGPGVTGELFF
TRBV7-8	TRBD2	TRBJ2-2	-	TGTGCCAGCAGCTTCCGACTAGCGGGAGGGCCTAGTACCGGGGAGCTGTTTTTT	CASSFRLAGGPSTGELFF
TRBV15	-	TRBJ1-4	-	TGTGCCACCAGCAGAGCCAAGGGAGCAACTAATGAAAAACTGTTTTTT	CATSRAKGATNEKLFF
TRBV6-1	TRBD1	TRBJ1-1	once	TGTGCCAGCACCTGGGACAGGGGAGGTAACACTGAAGCTTTCTTT	CASTWDRGGNTEAFF
TRBV6-1	-	TRBJ2-1	-	TGTGCCAGCAGGAGAGGGAGGCTTGAGCAGTTCTTC	CASRRGRLEQFF
TRBV28	-	TRBJ1-3	-	TGTGCCAGCAGTTTATTGGGTAACTCTGGAAACACCATATATTTT	CASSLLGNSGNTIYF
TRBV7-8	TRBD1	TRBJ1-5	-	TGTGCCAGCAGCTCTGGGACAGGGGGCAATCAGCCCCAGCATTTT	CASSSGTGGNQPQHF
TRBV30	-	TRBJ1-5	-	TGTGCCTGGAGTTCCCAGGGGAATCAGCCCCAGCATTTT	CAWSSQGNQPQHF
TRBV10-2	-	TRBJ1-1	-	TGCGCCAGCAGTGCATGGCGTGGTGGGACCCGAGGCACTGAAGCTTTCTTT	CASSAWRGGTRGTEAFF
TRBV9	TRBD1	TRBJ2-3	-	TGTGCCAGCAGCGTTGGACACGACAGGGCAGATACGCAGTATTTT	CASSVGHDRADTQYF
TRBV5-1	-	TRBJ2-2	-	TGCGCCAGCAGCTTGGGGGCACGAGAGAACACCGGGGAGCTGTTTTTT	CASSLGARENTGELFF
TRBV5-1	TRBD2	TRBJ2-1	-	TGCGCCAGCAGCTTACAAGGACTAGCGGGGGGAAATGAGCAGTTCTTC	CASSLQGLAGGNEQFF
TRBV4-2	TRBD1	TRBJ1-2	-	TGTGCCAGCAGCCCGGGGACAGGGGTTAACTATGGCTACACCTTC	CASSPGTGVNYGYTF
TRBV6-1	TRBD1	TRBJ1-6	-	TGTGCCAGCAGTAGTGACAGGGTTGTTTGGTCACCCCTCCACTTT	CASSSDRVVWSPLHF
TRBV27	TRBD2	TRBJ2-1	-	TGTGCCAGCAGTTCCCCAGCGGGAGGATACAATGAGCAGTTCTTC	CASSSPAGGYNEQFF
TRBV6-1	-	TRBJ2-3	-	TGTGCCAGCAGCGGGACCACGGCGACAGATACGCAGTATTTT	CASSGTTATDTQYF
TRBV2	-	TRBJ1-1	-	TGTGCCAGCAGTGGATTTACGGGAACTGAAGCTTTCTTT	CASSGFTGTEAFF
TRBV5-1	TRBD2	TRBJ2-7	-	TGCGCCAGCAGCAGGGGACTAGCGGACAACTACGAGCAGTACTTC	CASSRGLADNYEQYF
TRBV28	-	TRBJ1-1	-	TGTGCCACCTACACCGGACATGGGGCCGAAGCTTTCTTT	CATYTGHGAEAFF
TRBV20-1	-	TRBJ1-2	-	TGCAGTGCTAGTGGCGTGGGAGACTACACCTTC	CSASGVGDYTF
TRBV30	-	TRBJ2-3	-	TGTGCCTGGAGTGGCTCTAGCACAGATACGCAGTATTTT	CAWSGSSTDTQYF
TRBV7-9	-	TRBJ2-1	-	TGTGCCAGCAGTCCTCAGGGATCCTCCTACAATGAGCAGTTCTTC	CASSPQGSSYNEQFF
TRBV9	-	TRBJ1-6	-	TGTGCCAGCAGCATGTCGGCGGATTCACCCCTCCACTTT	CASSMSADSPLHF
TRBV9	TRBD1	TRBJ2-2	-	TGTGCCAGCAGCGCTCGACAGGGGTCCGGGGAGCTGTTTTTT	CASSARQGSGELFF
TRBV6-5	TRBD1	TRBJ1-5	-	TGTGCCAGCAGTTTAACGGGACAGGGCAATCAGCCCCAGCATTTT	CASSLTGQGNQPQHF
TRBV19	-	TRBJ2-6	-	TGTGCCAGTACAGGGAACACTGGGGCCAACGTCCTGACTTTC	CASTGNTGANVLTF
TRBV9	-	TRBJ1-3	-	TGTGCCAGCAGCGCCCTAGGCCCTGGAAACACCATATATTTT	CASSALGPGNTIYF
TRBV12-5	TRBD1	TRBJ2-2	-	TGTGCTAGTGGGCCGGGACAGGCGAGAGACACCGGGGAGCTGTTTTTT	CASGPGQARDTGELFF
TRBV10-3	-	TRBJ2-1	-	TGTGCCATGGGTCGGGCATACAATGAGCAGTTCTTC	CAMGRAYNEQFF
TRBV28	-	TRBJ1-4	once	TGTGCCAGCAGTTTATTGGGGGGGAGGACAACTAATGAAAAACTGTTTTTT	CASSLLGGRTTNEKLFF